Below, 17 T cell receptor beta chains from the same sample are listed, as sequenced in a study of blood T cell repertoires in COVID-19. Clones were read by immunoSEQ multiplex PCR, and TCRdb kept only the in-frame ones, dropping some. This table has over 140,000 clones, nearly 80% appearing once. The sample comprised PBMCs or T cells enriched from blood (not recorded which). The receptors stem from a woman in her forties or fifties who had recovered from COVID-19.

The rearrangement uses TRBV4-1 and TRBJ2-7, with TRBD2 matching 7 bases. The CDR3 is made up of 14 amino acids. Germline trimming cut 5 bases from V and 6 bases from J; bases unmatched to any gene: 10. The germline CDR1 and CDR2 sequences are MGHRA and YSYEKL. CDR3 DNA: TGCGCCAGCAGCGTTCTTGCGGGAGTGAGCGAGCAGTACTTC. It is translated as CASSVLAGVSEQYF.

The chain employs TRBV19 and TRBJ2-2; D is possibly TRBD2 (5 bases). Trimming shortened V by 3 bases and J by 0 bases, and 8 bases separated the two germline ends. Germline CDR1 reads LNHDA; CDR2 reads SQIVND (reference sequence). This CDR3 region has 15 residues. The CDR3 region has the DNA TGTGCCAGTAGTATGTCCGGGACGAACACCGGGGAGCTGTTTTTT. It specifies CASSMSGTNTGELFF.

The sample holds a few counts of this clone. The chain links TRBV6-4 to TRBJ1-5; 7 nucleotides align to TRBD1. The germline V gene encodes CDR1 MRHNA and CDR2 SNTAGT. The CDR3 is 15 amino acids. After removal of 4 bases from V and 3 bases from J, the junction contained 6 bases not matched to a gene. CDR3 loop: CASSATGTDNQPQHF. The CDR3 DNA reads as TGTGCCAGCAGTGCAACCGGGACAGACAATCAGCCCCAGCATTTT.

V usage is TRBV5-1 and J usage is TRBJ2-1; TRBD1 matches at 10 bases. Per germline, CDR1 SGHRS and CDR2 YFSETQ. This CDR3 region has 16 residues. The junction had 2 bases not matched to a gene; V was cut back by 1 base and J by 1 base. The CDR3 reads CASSLPGQGSYNEQFF. CDR3 nucleotide sequence: TGCGCCAGCAGCTTGCCGGGACAGGGGTCCTACAATGAGCAGTTCTTC. The variable domain in full, with the rest retrieved from reference TRBV5-1 and TRBJ2-1, is KAGVTQTPRYLIKTRGQQVTLSCSPISGHRSVSWYQQTPGQGLQFLFEYFSETQRNKGNFPGRFSGRQFSNSRSEMNVSTLELGDSALYLCASSLPGQGSYNEQFFGPGTRLTVL.

Remarks on this clone: Additional DNA sequences in this sample encode the identical CDR3. This chain links TRBV30 with TRBJ1-5; D call uncertain. This CDR3 region has 13 residues. The V and J ends lost 3 bases and 4 bases respectively, with 10 bases between them. Looked up from germline, CDR1 is GTSNPN and CDR2 is SVGIG (reference sequence). For the CDR3, the DNA is TGTGCCTGGAGCCCTGGCGGGAATCAGCCCCAGCATTTT. Its translation: CAWSPGGNQPQHF.

The chain uses TRBV30 and TRBJ1-1; 9 bases match TRBD1. Per germline, CDR1 GTSNPN and CDR2 SVGIG (reference sequence). With 4 bases clipped from V and 6 bases from J, the junction kept 3 bases outside the gene matches. The CDR3 consists of 12 residues. In DNA, the CDR3 is TGTGCCTGGAAGCGGGACAGGGCTGAAGCTTTCTTT. Its translation is CAWKRDRAEAFF.

V is TRBV2 and J is TRBJ2-1; D gene ambiguous. CDR1 SNHLY and CDR2 FYNNEI come from the germline V gene. CDR3 length: 11 residues. V lost 7 bases, J lost 7 bases, and 8 bases lay in between. Here the CDR3 DNA reads TGTGCCAGCATGTGGGCGAATGAGCAGTTCTTC. This encodes CASMWANEQFF.

The J gene is TRBJ2-1, the V gene TRBV5-6; D unclear. The V gene's germline CDR1 is SGHDT and CDR2 YYEEEE. With 0 bases removed from V and 4 bases from J, the gap between germline ends came to 11 bases. The CDR3 is made up of 15 amino acids. CDR3 nucleotide sequence: TGTGCCAGCAGCTTGGAGCAGGCTTGGTACAATGAGCAGTTCTTC. It yields the protein CASSLEQAWYNEQFF.

CDR3 sequence: CASSRRTGLDTFF. The CDR3 nucleotides read TGTGCCAGCAGCCGCCGGACAGGATTGGACACTTTCTTT. V usage is TRBV3-1 (or the pseudogene TRBV3-2) and J usage is TRBJ1-1; 7 nucleotides match TRBD1. The CDR3 covers 13 residues. Germline V gene lookup returns CDR1 LGHDT and CDR2 YNNKEL (reference sequence). V shed 4 bases, J shed 12 bases, and the junction held 11 bases outside the gene matches.

This clone was found once. The rearrangement uses TRBV7-6 and TRBJ1-1; 7 bases fit TRBD1. The CDR3 contains 15 residues. Germline V gene sequence: CDR1 SGHVS, CDR2 FNYEAQ. J lost 5 bases, V lost 3 bases, and 9 bases had no gene match. This chain's CDR3 is CASSFRQGIGTEAFF. The CDR3 DNA reads TGTGCCAGCAGCTTCCGACAGGGTATAGGTACTGAAGCTTTCTTT.

V gene TRBV5-1 combines with J gene TRBJ2-2, with TRBD1 as a possible D gene (5 bases). Germline lookup yields CDR1 SGHRS and CDR2 YFSETQ. V gave up 1 base and J gave up 5 bases, with 9 bases separating them. The CDR3 is 14 amino acids. The CDR3 spells CASSLSPGTGELFF. The CDR3 DNA follows: TGCGCCAGCAGCTTGAGCCCAGGGACCGGGGAGCTGTTTTTT. Looking up the rest from reference TRBV5-1 and TRBJ2-2 gives the full variable domain: KAGVTQTPRYLIKTRGQQVTLSCSPISGHRSVSWYQQTPGQGLQFLFEYFSETQRNKGNFPGRFSGRQFSNSRSEMNVSTLELGDSALYLCASSLSPGTGELFFGEGSRLTVL.

The V call is TRBV5-5, the J call TRBJ1-1, with 8 nucleotides matching TRBD1. The CDR3 runs 15 residues. With 3 bases clipped from V and 6 bases from J, the junction kept 10 bases outside the gene matches. Germline V gives CDR1 SGHKS, CDR2 YYEKEE (reference sequence). The CDR3 region is CASSSRTDRGSEAFF. The CDR3 DNA reads TGTGCCAGCAGCTCCCGTACTGACAGGGGCTCTGAAGCTTTCTTT. The whole variable domain, filled in from reference TRBV5-5 and TRBJ1-1, reads DAGVTQSPTHLIKTRGQQVTLRCSPISGHKSVSWYQQVLGQGPQFIFQYYEKEERGRGNFPDRFSARQFPNYSSELNVNALLLGDSALYLCASSSRTDRGSEAFFGQGTRLTVV.

The chain joins TRBV7-9 to TRBJ1-4; a possible D gene is TRBD1 (5 bases). The CDR3 runs to 14 residues. Germline V lookup: CDR1 SEHNR, CDR2 FQNEAQ (reference sequence). V lost 6 bases and J lost 6, with 14 bases in between. The CDR3 region is CASSVGHVDEKLFF. The CDR3 DNA sequence: TGTGCCAGCAGTGTCGGACATGTTGATGAAAAACTGTTTTTT.

Only a few counts were recorded for this clone. J is TRBJ2-2 and V is TRBV11-2; the match to TRBD2 covers 12 bases. V was clipped by 3 bases and J by 6 bases; unmatched bases: 2. The CDR3 contains 15 residues. Germline-derived CDR1 and CDR2 are SGHAT and FQNNGV. CDR3 amino acids: CASSLRLAGAGELFF. The DNA for the CDR3 is TGTGCCAGCAGCTTGCGACTAGCGGGAGCCGGGGAGCTGTTTTTT.

The chain employs TRBV3-1 (or the pseudogene TRBV3-2) and TRBJ1-2; 9 positions agree with TRBD1. V shed 4 bases, J shed 7 bases, and the junction held 10 bases outside the gene matches. The germline gives CDR1 LGHDT, CDR2 YNNKEL (reference sequence). This CDR3 has 15 amino acids. In DNA form, the CDR3 reads TGTGCCAGCAGCCCTCGGGACAGGGCGGGGGTTGGCTACACCTTC. Its translation is CASSPRDRAGVGYTF.

The V and J genes are TRBV7-2 and TRBJ1-2; 7 bases are shared with TRBD1. CDR3 length equals 15 residues. Unmatched junction bases numbered 13, after V lost 5 bases and J lost 7 bases. Germline CDR1 reads SGHTA; CDR2 reads FQGNSA. The CDR3: CASSTASTGLGGYTF. Written as DNA, the CDR3 is TGTGCCAGCAGCACCGCCTCGACAGGGCTGGGTGGCTACACCTTC.

The chain employs TRBV30 and TRBJ1-3, with D maybe TRBD1 (6 bases). The V end was cut by 7 bases, the J end by 2 bases, with 6 bases between. This CDR3 region has 11 residues. Germline V CDR1 and CDR2: GTSNPN, SVGIG (reference sequence). CDR3: CAYRAGNTIYF. CDR3 coding DNA: TGTGCCTACAGGGCTGGAAACACCATATATTTT.